This paragraph reports one T cell receptor beta chain. The antigen is not known. Other DNA sequences in the sample encode the same CDR3. The data derive from a study of shared clonotypes between healthy human individuals. Only in-frame clones appear in the TCRdb table, and some are missing; sequencing was by immunoSEQ multiplex PCR. The sample includes nearly 1,000,000 clones, approximately 80% of them seen just once. The V gene's germline CDR1 is LGHNA and CDR2 YSLEER. The CDR3 has 13 residues. Deletions cut 0 bases from V and 5 bases from J, with 7 bases between. The study's findings and limits: Exclusively blood specimens were collected; tissue repertoires likely differ.

The chain links TRBV4-3 to TRBJ2-5; D gene uncertain. Input material: memory CD4+ T cells sorted from blood. Regarding subset: CD45RA-negative fraction. The source is a man aged 18 to 29 in good health. The chain's CDR3 is CASSQDLRETQYF. CDR3 DNA sequence: TGCGCCAGCAGCCAAGATCTCAGGGAGACCCAGTACTTC.